Presented here are 31 T cell receptor beta chains from one specimen sequenced in a study of cytotoxic CD8 clonotypes in ibrutinib-treated CLL. The repertoire was sequenced with immunoSEQ multiplex PCR; TCRdb's copy has only in-frame clones and lacks some. The data hold 250,000 to 350,000 clones, with more than 70% observed a single time. The material was PBMCs, obtained at disease progression, from a patient treated with ibrutinib. All receptors come from a human donor with chronic lymphocytic leukemia.

The V gene is TRBV28, the J gene TRBJ2-1; D may correspond to TRBD1 or TRBD2 (5 bases each). V lost 7 bases, J lost 3 bases, and 16 bases lay in between. The germline V gene has CDR1 MDHEN and CDR2 SYDVKM. CDR3 length: 15 residues. The CDR3 is CASTSGRTNYNEQFF. In DNA, the CDR3 is TGTGCCAGCACCTCGGGACGGACAAACTACAATGAGCAGTTCTTC.

Only a few counts were recorded for this clone. The CDR3 DNA follows: TGTGCCATCAGTGAGTCTATCGGCAACTCCTACGAGCAGTACTTC. Translating gives CAISESIGNSYEQYF. V usage is TRBV10-3 and J usage is TRBJ2-7; no clear D. Trimming stripped 0 bases from V and 0 bases from J, with 9 bases between. This CDR3 has 15 amino acids. Per the germline V gene, CDR1 is ENHRY and CDR2 is SYGVKD.

The chain carries TRBV5-1 and TRBJ2-7, with 7 positions matching TRBD1. In germline, CDR1 is SGHRS, CDR2 YFSETQ. The ends lost 3 bases at V and 3 bases at J; junction bases unmatched: 12. CDR3 size: 16 residues. The CDR3 here is CASSWGTGDRNYEQYF. In DNA form, the CDR3 reads TGCGCCAGCAGCTGGGGAACAGGGGATCGCAACTACGAGCAGTACTTC.

The CDR3 protein is CASSTTGGREPQHF. CDR3 nucleotides: TGTGCCAGCAGTACGACAGGGGGCCGGGAGCCCCAGCATTTT. The V call is TRBV6-1, the J call TRBJ1-5, with 10 bases identical to TRBD1. The CDR3 sequence is 14 residues long. Per germline, CDR1 MNHNS and CDR2 SASEGT. V lost 5 bases to trimming and J lost 8 bases; unmatched junction nucleotides: 6.

The chain is built from TRBV5-1 and TRBJ2-1; tentative D call: TRBD2 (5 bases). CDR3 size: 16 residues. From germline, CDR1 is SGHRS and CDR2 YFSETQ. The V end lost 0 bases, the J end lost 3 bases, and 13 bases lay between the germline ends. The DNA of the CDR3 is TGCGCCAGCAGCTTGGACCCGAGGGATCTCTACAATGAGCAGTTCTTC. Protein: CASSLDPRDLYNEQFF.

The V and J genes are TRBV7-9 and TRBJ2-7; 7 nucleotides align to TRBD1. The V segment lost 1 base and the J segment 3 bases; nucleotides outside the gene matches: 9. Germline CDR1 and CDR2: SEHNR and FQNEAQ (reference sequence). The CDR3 has 16 amino acids. CDR3 region: CASSLGTGVIGYEQYF. The CDR3 DNA follows: TGTGCCAGCAGCTTAGGAACAGGGGTTATTGGCTACGAGCAGTACTTC. Full variable domain (outside the CDR3, taken from reference TRBV7-9 and TRBJ2-7): DTGVSQNPRHKITKRGQNVTFRCDPISEHNRLYWYRQTLGQGPEFLTYFQNEAQLEKSRLLSDRFSAERPKGSFSTLEIQRTEQGDSAMYLCASSLGTGVIGYEQYFGPGTRLTVT.

The table lists this clone with a few counts. The chain carries TRBV4-1 and TRBJ1-2; D possibly corresponds to TRBD1 (6 bases). Trimming left V 0 bases short and J 8 bases short, with 22 bases between. The CDR3 totals 17 residues. The germline V gene encodes CDR1 MGHRA and CDR2 YSYEKL. The CDR3 DNA is TGCGCCAGCAGCCAAGATCGAACAGGGTGGGCCCTTCGAGGCTACACCTTC. The encoded protein is CASSQDRTGWALRGYTF.

The genes are TRBV7-3 and TRBJ2-3; D gene uncertain. Germline assignment: CDR1 SGHTA and CDR2 FQGTGA. The CDR3 runs to 13 residues. V lost 3 bases and J lost 6, with 10 bases in between. The CDR3 spells CASSFTPVDTQYF. The CDR3 DNA is TGTGCCAGCAGCTTTACCCCGGTGGATACGCAGTATTTT.

The chain links TRBV7-3 to TRBJ2-1, with TRBD2 identical over 13 bases. In germline, CDR1 is SGHTA, CDR2 FQGTGA. The CDR3 length is 17 residues. V shed 6 bases, J shed 10 bases, and the junction held 15 bases outside the gene matches. CDR3 sequence: CASSTGVGLAGVEEQFF. The CDR3 nucleotides are TGTGCCAGCAGTACAGGGGTAGGACTAGCGGGAGTCGAGGAGCAGTTCTTC.

For the CDR3, the DNA is TGCGCCAGCAGCCGTGGACTAGCGGTACAGGAGACCCAGTACTTC. Its translation is CASSRGLAVQETQYF. The chain combines TRBV4-1 with TRBJ2-5; TRBD2 agrees at 10 bases. The CDR3 spans 15 residues. Germline CDR1 reads MGHRA; CDR2 reads YSYEKL. The V gene end was trimmed by 4 bases and the J gene end by 5 bases; junction bases not matched to a gene: 7.

The table lists this clone with a count of one. The V gene is TRBV9, the J gene TRBJ2-2; D is ambiguous. Trimming took 4 bases from V and 6 from J, leaving 7 bases between them. From germline, CDR1 is SGDLS and CDR2 YYNGEE. CDR3 length equals 12 residues. The CDR3 region is CASSLDPGELFF. For the CDR3, the DNA is TGTGCCAGCAGCCTAGACCCCGGGGAGCTGTTTTTT.

V and J are TRBV10-1 and TRBJ2-7; D might be TRBD2 (5 bases). The CDR3 is 10 residues long. The germline CDR1 and CDR2 sequences are WNHNN and SYGVQD (reference sequence). Trimming stripped 10 bases from V and 7 bases from J, with 11 bases between. The CDR3 sequence is CATYSGEQYF. The CDR3, as DNA: TGCGCCACCTACAGCGGAGAGCAGTACTTC.

The CDR3 loop reads CASSLNSNEQFF. As DNA, the CDR3 is TGTGCCAGCAGCTTAAACTCCAATGAGCAGTTCTTC. The chain is built from TRBV7-2 and TRBJ2-1, with D unclear. V was trimmed by 2 bases and J by 6 bases, leaving 5 bases between them. CDR3 size: 12 residues. Germline-derived CDR1 and CDR2 are SGHTA and FQGNSA.

This chain links TRBV6-6 with TRBJ2-7; D is ambiguous. The CDR3 totals 13 residues. Germline values: CDR1 MNHNY, CDR2 SVGAGI (reference sequence). V shed 4 bases and J shed 5 bases, with 12 bases lying between them. The CDR3 DNA reads as TGTGCCAGCAGTTCCCCTCTGGAGAACGAGCAGTACTTC. It is translated as CASSSPLENEQYF.

The chain uses TRBV29-1 and TRBJ2-3, with 8 bases fitting TRBD2. The V gene end was trimmed by 4 bases and the J gene end by 5 bases; junction bases not matched to a gene: 5. In germline, CDR1 is SQVTM, CDR2 ANQGSEA. This CDR3 is built from 13 residues. The CDR3 DNA follows: TGCAGCGTTGTAGCGGGGAGGGGAGATACGCAGTATTTT. Its translation is CSVVAGRGDTQYF.

This clone was observed a few times. The J gene is TRBJ2-3, the V gene TRBV27; tentatively, D is TRBD2 (5 bases). V gave up 3 bases and J gave up 0 bases, with 13 bases separating them. The CDR3 loop spans 16 amino acids. Germline CDR1 reads MNHEY; CDR2 reads SMNVEV (reference sequence). The CDR3 DNA sequence: TGTGCCAGCAGTTTTTTAGACGGGATTAGCACAGATACGCAGTATTTT. It is translated as CASSFLDGISTDTQYF.

V and J are TRBV5-1 and TRBJ2-5; 10 bases are a match to TRBD2. V dropped 1 base and J dropped 3; count of bases not matched to a gene: 6. CDR3 length: 16 amino acids. Germline CDR1 and CDR2: SGHRS and YFSETQ. The CDR3, as DNA: TGCGCCAGCAGCTTGTTAGCTAGCGGGGGTGAAGAGACCCAGTACTTC. Translated, it gives CASSLLASGGEETQYF.

The rearrangement links TRBV27 to TRBJ2-4; possible D gene TRBD2, 7 bases. Germline values: CDR1 MNHEY, CDR2 SMNVEV (reference sequence). V lost 0 bases, J lost 8 bases, and 14 bases lay in between. The CDR3 runs to 15 residues. CDR3 in DNA: TGTGCCAGCAGTTTATCGGGGGGGCTTCTTTACATTCAGTACTTC. This codes for CASSLSGGLLYIQYF.

This clone was counted a few times. This sequence joins TRBV4-2 and TRBJ2-1, with D unclear. This CDR3 spans 15 amino acids. From germline, CDR1 is LGHNA and CDR2 YNFKEQ. V lost 0 bases to trimming and J lost 5 bases, with 11 bases between them. CDR3 protein: CASSQDNRADNEQFF. CDR3 coding DNA: TGTGCCAGCAGCCAAGACAACCGGGCCGACAATGAGCAGTTCTTC.

The chain couples TRBV5-1 to TRBJ2-3; D uncertain. Per germline, CDR1 SGHRS and CDR2 YFSETQ. The CDR3 loop spans 16 amino acids. V was cut by 4 bases and J by 1 base, with 16 bases left in between. The CDR3 nucleotides are TGCGCCAGCAGCCAAGGTGTAGGGCCGGGCACAGATACGCAGTATTTT. Protein product: CASSQGVGPGTDTQYF.

The rearrangement links TRBV28 to TRBJ2-5, with 7 positions matching TRBD2. J lost 4 bases, V lost 2 bases, and 16 bases had no gene match. The CDR3 loop spans 18 amino acids. CDR1 is MDHEN and CDR2 is SYDVKM in the germline V gene. In DNA, the CDR3 is TGTGCCAGCAGTTTACGTTCGGCGGGAGCCCCACCAAGAGAGACCCAGTACTTC. It encodes CASSLRSAGAPPRETQYF.

This chain joins TRBV5-6 and TRBJ1-1; 8 bases line up with TRBD1. The CDR3 loop spans 18 amino acids. Germline trimming cut 2 bases from V and 1 base from J; bases unmatched to any gene: 13. Germline loops: CDR1 SGHDT, CDR2 YYEEEE. Here the CDR3 DNA reads TGTGCCAGCAGCTTTAGGACAGGGTGGATAGGAACGAACACTGAAGCTTTCTTT. The encoded protein is CASSFRTGWIGTNTEAFF.

This sequence joins TRBV27 and TRBJ2-1; D ambiguous. V lost 3 bases to trimming and J lost 2 bases, with 5 bases between them. The CDR3 length is 13 residues. The germline gives CDR1 MNHEY, CDR2 SMNVEV (reference sequence). As DNA, the CDR3 is TGTGCCAGCAGTTTCACCGCCTACAATGAGCAGTTCTTC. Amino acid sequence: CASSFTAYNEQFF.

This clone was detected only once. The rearrangement uses TRBV6-5 and TRBJ1-1, with no clear D. Germline V gives CDR1 MNHEY, CDR2 SVGAGI. The V end lost 4 bases, the J end lost 1 base, and 7 bases lay between the germline ends. CDR3 size: 13 residues. The CDR3 spells CASSSVTNTEAFF. The DNA of the CDR3 is TGTGCCAGCAGTTCTGTCACGAACACTGAAGCTTTCTTT.

The genes are TRBV7-2 and TRBJ2-1; possible D gene TRBD2, 7 bases. The V end lost 5 bases, the J end lost 3 bases, and 17 bases lay between the germline ends. CDR1 and CDR2 from the germline V gene are SGHTA and FQGNSA. The CDR3 consists of 16 residues. CDR3 nucleotides: TGTGCCAGCAGCCGACCGAGCGGGACAAGCTACAATGAGCAGTTCTTC. Translating gives CASSRPSGTSYNEQFF.

The gene calls are TRBV6-6 and TRBJ2-6, with unresolved D. V was clipped by 3 bases and J by 0 bases, with 6 bases between them. CDR1 and CDR2 from the germline V gene are MNHNY and SVGAGI (reference sequence). This CDR3 spans 15 amino acids. The CDR3 is CASSYDLSGANVLTF. The CDR3 DNA reads as TGTGCCAGCAGTTATGACCTCTCTGGGGCCAACGTCCTGACTTTC.

The CDR3 DNA follows: TGTGCCAGCTCACCACTGGTCGGAGTTTCAGCTAACTATGGCTACACCTTC. Translation: CASSPLVGVSANYGYTF. V is TRBV18 and J is TRBJ1-2; D is unresolved. The CDR3 has 17 residues. V lost 1 base and J 0 bases, leaving 15 bases between the germline ends. CDR1 KGHSH and CDR2 LQKENI come from the germline V gene.

The chain employs TRBV28 and TRBJ2-1, with 9 positions matching TRBD2. Trimming cost V 5 bases and J 0 bases; bases outside gene matches: 5. The CDR3 spans 16 residues. Germline-derived CDR1 and CDR2 are MDHEN and SYDVKM. CDR3 protein: CASSTISGSSYNEQFF. DNA for the CDR3: TGTGCCAGCAGTACCATTAGCGGGAGCTCCTACAATGAGCAGTTCTTC.

The chain recombines TRBV11-2 with TRBJ2-3; 10 nucleotides line up with TRBD2. With 0 bases clipped from V and 6 bases from J, the junction kept 3 bases outside the gene matches. CDR1 and CDR2 (germline): SGHAT, FQNNGV. This CDR3 is 15 amino acids long. The DNA for the CDR3 is TGTGCCAGCAGCTTAGAGCTAGCGGGGGCGGATACGCAGTATTTT. It translates to CASSLELAGADTQYF.

This chain connects TRBV7-9 to TRBJ1-5; 9 bases map to TRBD1. CDR1 SEHNR and CDR2 FQNEAQ come from the germline V gene (reference sequence). The CDR3 is 18 amino acids. The ends lost 1 base at V and 4 bases at J; junction bases unmatched: 11. CDR3 amino acids: CASSLVSLTGGRNQPQHF. The CDR3 region has the DNA TGTGCCAGCAGCTTAGTGAGCCTCACAGGGGGCCGTAATCAGCCCCAGCATTTT.

The chain combines TRBV4-1 with TRBJ2-7, with TRBD1 matching 9 bases. The CDR3 is 15 amino acids. The V segment lost 1 base and the J segment 5 bases; nucleotides outside the gene matches: 6. Looked up from germline, CDR1 is MGHRA and CDR2 is YSYEKL. This CDR3 is CASSQVGTGKNEQYF. The CDR3, as DNA: TGCGCCAGCAGCCAAGTGGGGACAGGGAAAAACGAGCAGTACTTC.